These T cell receptor beta chains were read from a single sample in a study of identical twins' blood T cells. In TCRdb, the 5' RACE reads were re-called with MiXCR into one record per CDR3 protein. The sample holds roughly 340,000 distinct CDR3 sequences, 28% seen once. Material for sequencing was PBMCs. These receptors were collected from a woman aged 18-55 years in good health. Both conserved end residues are part of each CDR3. The D gene is left open where the match is weak. The size entry is marked missing in some rows and otherwise reads once, few, many or a size class.

NA | TRBJ1-2 | TRBV5-5 | NA | CASSLSQDYGCTF | TGTGCCAGCAGCTTGTCTCAGGACTATGGCTGCACCTTC
NA | TRBJ2-1 | TRBV19 | few | CASSPGQSSYNEQFF | TGTGCCAGTAGTCCTGGACAGAGCTCCTACAATGAGCAGTTCTTC
NA | TRBJ1-1 | TRBV6-2/TRBV6-3 | NA | CASTQGGSGTEAFF | TGTGCCAGCACCCAAGGAGGGAGTGGGACTGAAGCTTTCTTT
NA | TRBJ1-1 | TRBV29-1 | NA | CSVGLSLGRGTEAFF | TGCAGCGTTGGTCTCTCTTTAGGGCGTGGGACTGAAGCTTTCTTT
NA | TRBJ2-7 | TRBV12-3/TRBV12-4 | many | CASSPSRTVDYEQYF | TGTGCCAGCAGTCCTTCTCGGACAGTAGACTACGAGCAGTACTTC
NA | TRBJ2-1 | TRBV20-1 | NA | CSARAPSAGRWQFF | TGCAGTGCTAGAGCTCCAAGCGCGGGTCGTTGGCAGTTCTTC
TRBD2 | TRBJ2-1 | TRBV11-2 | few | CASSPGTRNNEQFF | TGTGCCAGCAGCCCAGGGACTAGAAACAATGAGCAGTTCTTC
NA | TRBJ2-7 | TRBV5-1 | few | CASSSTWEQYF | TGCGCCAGCAGCTCTACTTGGGAGCAGTACTTC
TRBD2 | TRBJ2-1 | TRBV29-1 | NA | CNVDGRTSIDEQFF | TGCAACGTTGATGGCAGGACTAGCATCGATGAGCAGTTCTTC
TRBD2 | TRBJ2-3 | TRBV25-1 | NA | CASSERSGRTDTQYF | TGTGCCAGCAGTGAAAGGAGCGGGAGAACAGATACGCAGTATTTT
NA | TRBJ1-4 | TRBV20-1 | few | CSARGGDGATNEKLFF | TGCAGTGCTAGAGGGGGGGACGGTGCAACTAATGAAAAACTGTTTTTT
TRBD1 | TRBJ1-2 | TRBV20-1 | many | CSAAKQGAHYGYTF | TGCAGTGCTGCAAAACAGGGGGCTCACTATGGCTACACCTTC
NA | TRBJ1-1 | TRBV5-1 | few | CASRGGQLGTEAFF | TGCGCCAGCAGAGGTGGCCAACTGGGCACTGAAGCTTTCTTT
NA | TRBJ1-5 | TRBV29-1 | few | CSVVYVPQHF | TGCAGCGTTGTATATGTGCCCCAGCATTTT
NA | TRBJ2-3 | TRBV5-1 | NA | CASSLAGGAPTDTQYF | TGCGCCAGCAGCTTGGCTGGGGGGGCCCCCACAGATACGCAGTATTTT
NA | TRBJ1-4 | TRBV7-7 | many | CASSRHHYIDSNEKLFF | TGTGCCAGCAGCCGACACCACTACATAGATAGTAATGAAAAACTGTTTTTT
TRBD1 | TRBJ1-2 | TRBV20-1 | many | CSAPTGQGFGYTF | TGCAGTGCTCCAACGGGACAGGGGTTTGGCTACACCTTC
NA | TRBJ2-1 | TRBV6-2/TRBV6-3 | NA | CASSHPPPYSEQFF | TGTGCCAGCAGCCATCCCCCTCCCTACAGTGAGCAGTTCTTC